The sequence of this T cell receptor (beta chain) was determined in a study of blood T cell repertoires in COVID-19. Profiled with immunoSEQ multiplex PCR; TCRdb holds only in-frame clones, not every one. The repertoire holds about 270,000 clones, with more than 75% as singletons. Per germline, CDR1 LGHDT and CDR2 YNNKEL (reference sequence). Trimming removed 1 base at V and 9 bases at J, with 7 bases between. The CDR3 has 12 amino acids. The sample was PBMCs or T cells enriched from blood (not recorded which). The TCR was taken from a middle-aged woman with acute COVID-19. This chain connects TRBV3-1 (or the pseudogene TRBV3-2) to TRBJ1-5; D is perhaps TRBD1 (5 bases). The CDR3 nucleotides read TGTGCCAGCAGCCAAGCGGGGGGGCCCCAGCATTTT. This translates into CASSQAGGPQHF.